This T cell receptor beta chain was sequenced for a study of shared clonotypes between healthy human individuals. Study overall: Plates per donor: three CD4 naive, three CD4 memory, two CD8 naive, one CD8 memory.

Study-level results: Compared with clonotypes that all four donors shared, non-shared clonotypes had lower generation probabilities. Larger estimated richness was generally seen in naive subsets than in memory subsets.

A note on this clone: No antigen is known for it.

This table comes from immunoSEQ multiplex PCR, and its TCRdb copy is limited to in-frame clones, with some not included. The table shows about 2.1 million clones, with roughly 95% occurring only once. The CDR3 extends over 16 amino acids. Between the trimmed V and J ends, which lost 7 bases and 1 base, there was a span of 14 bases. Germline CDR1 is SNHLY and CDR2 is FYNNEI. CD45RO negativity and positive selection for CCR7 defined naive CD8 cells, a population that excluded terminally differentiated effector memory CD45RA+ cells. The donors, healthy adults who were HIV-negative, had experienced no recent acute infections or vaccinations.

This TCR was recovered from a man aged 18 to 29 in good health. Some clones in this sample may be carry-over from other donors' samples. The J gene is TRBJ2-6, the V gene TRBV2, with D perhaps matching TRBD1 (5 bases). The sequencing sample was made of naive CD8+ T cells from PBMCs. This chain's CDR3 is CASNLDKLSGANVLTF. For the CDR3, the DNA is TGTGCCAGCAACTTGGACAAGTTGTCTGGGGCCAACGTCCTGACTTTC.